This T cell receptor beta chain was identified during a study of immune heterogeneity within non-small cell lung tumors (dated by TCRdb to the late 2010s). With respect to the entire study: By histology, the tumors included roughly 9 non-squamous carcinomas, several squamous cell carcinomas and 1 tumor not otherwise specified. The study combined whole-exome sequencing, RNA-seq and TCR beta repertoire sequencing of multiple spatially distinct regions from each NSCLC tumor to examine intratumoral immune heterogeneity. TCR repertoires were analyzed from roughly 60 tumor loci of approximately 16 patients, while transcriptome data covered only 44 loci from more than 10 patients. Neoantigen binding to each patient's HLA alleles was predicted with netMHCpan-3.0 for mutant peptides of 8 to 11 amino acids.

The TCR beta CDR3 region was amplified with a multiplex PCR system, in which a first round of roughly 9 cycles was run using 32 V-gene forward and 13 J-gene reverse primers. First-round PCR used a QIAGEN Multiplex PCR Kit, and primer sequences were filed in Chinese patent CN105087789A. In a second PCR round, Illumina universal primers were added with the Phusion High-Fidelity PCR Kit. Paired-end sequencing of TCR libraries was carried out on the Illumina HiSeq X Ten platform at a read length of 151 bp. Per the authors' processing: Reads without multiplex PCR primers were removed using Cutadapt, read pairs were merged using PEAR, and CDR3 regions were called using MiXCR with default settings. Repertoire diversity used Shannon entropy, and clonality was computed as one minus Shannon entropy divided by ln of productive unique sequence count. Clonotypes at a frequency of at least 0.5% were defined as dominant or high-frequency T-cell clones. Starting from the raw public reads, TCRdb applied fastp trimming at Q25, assembled clones with MiXCR and retained in-frame beta chains. Rows are combined by CDR3 protein, so each entry shows the most common genes and DNA. In this record, the V and J calls reflect TCRdb's handling and not the investigators' own analysis. Here the sample has 8,000 to 13,000 distinct CDR3 sequences; under 20% occur a single time. The leading ten clones occupy over 3.5% of the sample.

The table lists this clonotype with many counts. This clone's antigen is unknown. Nothing much larger sits one base from this clone, and base qualities are not available. Broad study findings and their caveats: Local tumor mutational burden and local T-cell repertoire clonality had a statistically significant but moderate positive correlation (R 0.3 to 0.35). Within a given patient, the same dominant CDR3B clonotypes showed up repeatedly across loci, although different tumor locations also carried unique high-frequency clones. Individual patients mostly had different high-frequency TCR beta clonotypes.

For the TCR template, genomic DNA was extracted from bulk tumor tissue, and approximately 600 ng of gDNA was amplified for each sample. During surgery, multiple biopsies were taken from each primary tumor, with sampling sites spaced as far apart as possible within the tumor mass. The study cohort was described as untreated, and patients were newly diagnosed NSCLC cases undergoing curative surgery. The donor group was made up of roughly 15 newly diagnosed non-small cell lung cancer patients undergoing surgery with curative intent. Resected tumor masses were reviewed by two independent pathologists. Only high-quality DNA and RNA samples were carried forward to sequencing. The specimen was lung tumor tissue. This receptor was identified in a man between 35 and 55 years old with non-small cell lung cancer.

This receptor has the CDR3 CASSQYRDEQFF. The bases read TGCGCCAGCAGCCAATACAGGGATGAGCAGTTCTTC. Recombination linked TRBV4-1 to TRBJ2-1; the D gene is perhaps TRBD1, from 6 matching bases. The trim is 2 bases for V and 8 bases for J, with a gap of 7 bases between the germline ends. The CDR3 runs 12 residues from the cysteine to the phenylalanine. The CDR3 DNA has 36 bases and is translated from base 1. From the germline V gene, CDR1 is MGHRA and CDR2 is YSYEKL.